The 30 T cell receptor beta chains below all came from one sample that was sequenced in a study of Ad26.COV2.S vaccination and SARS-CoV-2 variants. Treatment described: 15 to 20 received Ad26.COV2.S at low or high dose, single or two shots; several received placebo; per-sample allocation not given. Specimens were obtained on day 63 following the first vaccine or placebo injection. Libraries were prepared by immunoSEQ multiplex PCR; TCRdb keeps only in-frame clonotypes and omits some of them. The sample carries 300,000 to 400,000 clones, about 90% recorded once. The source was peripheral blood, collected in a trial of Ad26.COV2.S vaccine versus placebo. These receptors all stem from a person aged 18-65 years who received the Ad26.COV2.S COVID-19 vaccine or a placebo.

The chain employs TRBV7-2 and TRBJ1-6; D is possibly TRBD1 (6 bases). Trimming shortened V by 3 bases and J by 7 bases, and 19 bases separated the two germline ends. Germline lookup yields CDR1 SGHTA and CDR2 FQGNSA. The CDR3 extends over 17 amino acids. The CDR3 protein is CASSFRSGSRGNSPLHF. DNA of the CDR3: TGTGCCAGCAGCTTTCGTTCGGGTAGCAGGGGAAATTCACCCCTCCACTTT.

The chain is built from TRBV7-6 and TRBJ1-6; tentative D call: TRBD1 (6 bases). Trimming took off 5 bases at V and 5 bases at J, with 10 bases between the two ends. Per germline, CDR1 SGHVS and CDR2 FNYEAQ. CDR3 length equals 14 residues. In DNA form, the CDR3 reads TGTGCCAGCAGCATGGACAGAAATAATTCACCCCTCCACTTT. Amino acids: CASSMDRNNSPLHF.

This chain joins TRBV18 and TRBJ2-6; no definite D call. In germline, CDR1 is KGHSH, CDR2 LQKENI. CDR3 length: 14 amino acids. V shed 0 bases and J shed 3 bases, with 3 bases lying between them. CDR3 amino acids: CASSPPGGANVLTF. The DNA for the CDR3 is TGTGCCAGCTCACCACCTGGTGGGGCCAACGTCCTGACTTTC.

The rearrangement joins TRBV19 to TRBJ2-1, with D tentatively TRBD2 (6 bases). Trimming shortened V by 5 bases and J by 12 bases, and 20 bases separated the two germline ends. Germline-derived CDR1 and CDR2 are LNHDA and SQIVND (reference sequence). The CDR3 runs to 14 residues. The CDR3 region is CASSGPGAAIGQFF. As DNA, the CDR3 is TGTGCCAGTAGTGGTCCGGGAGCTGCGATCGGGCAGTTCTTC. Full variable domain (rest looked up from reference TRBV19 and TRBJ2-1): DGGITQSPKYLFRKEGQNVTLSCEQNLNHDAMYWYRQDPGQGLRLIYYSQIVNDFQKGDIAEGYSVSREKKESFPLTVTSAQKNPTAFYLCASSGPGAAIGQFFGPGTRLTVL.

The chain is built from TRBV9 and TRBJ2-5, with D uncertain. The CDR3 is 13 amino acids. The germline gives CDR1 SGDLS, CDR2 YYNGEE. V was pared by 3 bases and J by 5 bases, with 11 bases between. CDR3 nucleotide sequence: TGTGCCAGCAGCGGCCTAAATGAGGAGACCCAGTACTTC. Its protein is CASSGLNEETQYF.

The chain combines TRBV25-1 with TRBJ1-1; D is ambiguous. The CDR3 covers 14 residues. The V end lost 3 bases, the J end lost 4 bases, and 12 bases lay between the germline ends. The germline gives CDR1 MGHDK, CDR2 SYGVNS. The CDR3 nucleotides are TGTGCCAGCAGTGATTATTCGTTGGTCACTGAAGCTTTCTTT. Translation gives CASSDYSLVTEAFF.

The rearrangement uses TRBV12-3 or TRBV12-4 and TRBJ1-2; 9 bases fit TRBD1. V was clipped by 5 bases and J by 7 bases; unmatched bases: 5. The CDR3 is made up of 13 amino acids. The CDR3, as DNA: TGTGCCAGCAGTCCCGGGACAGGGAGTGGCTACACCTTC. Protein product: CASSPGTGSGYTF.

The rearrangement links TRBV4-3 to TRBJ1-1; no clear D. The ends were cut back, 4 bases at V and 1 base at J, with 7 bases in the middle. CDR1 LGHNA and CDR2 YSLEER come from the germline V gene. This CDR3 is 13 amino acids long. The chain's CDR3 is CASSPRGNTEAFF. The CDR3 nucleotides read TGCGCCAGCAGCCCCCGAGGGAACACTGAAGCTTTCTTT.

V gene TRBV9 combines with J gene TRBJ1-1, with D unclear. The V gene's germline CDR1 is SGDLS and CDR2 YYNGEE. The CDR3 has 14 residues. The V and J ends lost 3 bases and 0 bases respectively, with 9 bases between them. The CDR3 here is CASSDPGMNTEAFF. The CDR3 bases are TGTGCCAGCAGCGATCCGGGGATGAACACTGAAGCTTTCTTT. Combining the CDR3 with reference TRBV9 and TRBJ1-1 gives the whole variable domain DSGVTQTPKHLITATGQRVTLRCSPRSGDLSVYWYQQSLDQGLQFLIQYYNGEERAKGNILERFSAQQFPDLHSELNLSSLELGDSALYFCASSDPGMNTEAFFGQGTRLTVV.

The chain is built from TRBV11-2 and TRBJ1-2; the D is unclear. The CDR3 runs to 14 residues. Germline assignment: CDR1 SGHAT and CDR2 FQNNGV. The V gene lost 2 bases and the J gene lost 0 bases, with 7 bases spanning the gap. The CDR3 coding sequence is TGTGCCAGCAGCTTACAGACGGCTAACTATGGCTACACCTTC. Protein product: CASSLQTANYGYTF.

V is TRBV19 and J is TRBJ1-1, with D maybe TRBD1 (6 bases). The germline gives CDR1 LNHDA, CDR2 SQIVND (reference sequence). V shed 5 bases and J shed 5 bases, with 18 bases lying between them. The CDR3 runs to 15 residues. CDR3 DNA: TGTGCCAGTAGTCTCGTTACAGGGTCCGAGACTGAAGCTTTCTTT. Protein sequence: CASSLVTGSETEAFF.

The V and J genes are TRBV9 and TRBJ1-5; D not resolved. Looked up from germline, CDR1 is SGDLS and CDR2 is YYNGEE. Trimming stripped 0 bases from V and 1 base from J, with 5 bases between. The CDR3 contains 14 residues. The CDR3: CASSVGHSNQPQHF. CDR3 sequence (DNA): TGTGCCAGCAGCGTAGGGCACAGCAATCAGCCCCAGCATTTT.

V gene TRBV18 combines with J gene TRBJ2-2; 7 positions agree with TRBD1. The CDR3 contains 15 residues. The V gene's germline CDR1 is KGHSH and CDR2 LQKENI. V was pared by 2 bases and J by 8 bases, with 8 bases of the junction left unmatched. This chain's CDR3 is CASSPSTGVPGELFF. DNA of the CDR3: TGTGCCAGCTCACCAAGCACAGGGGTTCCGGGGGAGCTGTTTTTT.

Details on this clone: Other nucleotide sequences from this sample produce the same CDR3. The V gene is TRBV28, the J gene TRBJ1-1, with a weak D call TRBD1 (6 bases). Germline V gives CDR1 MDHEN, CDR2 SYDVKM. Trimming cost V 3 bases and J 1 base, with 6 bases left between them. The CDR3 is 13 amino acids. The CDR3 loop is CASSLTGNTEAFF. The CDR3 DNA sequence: TGTGCCAGCAGTTTGACAGGGAACACTGAAGCTTTCTTT.

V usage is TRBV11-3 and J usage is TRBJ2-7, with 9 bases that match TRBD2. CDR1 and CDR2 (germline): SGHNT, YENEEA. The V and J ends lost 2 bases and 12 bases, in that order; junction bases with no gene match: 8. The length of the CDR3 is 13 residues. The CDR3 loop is CASSLSTLAGAYV. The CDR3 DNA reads TGTGCCAGCAGCTTAAGTACACTAGCGGGTGCGTACGTC.

In DNA form, the CDR3 reads TGCGCCAGCAGCCAACAATTCGAGAACACTGAAGCTTTCTTT. This codes for CASSQQFENTEAFF. The chain links TRBV4-3 to TRBJ1-1; D is uncertain. The CDR3 has 14 residues. The germline V gene has CDR1 LGHNA and CDR2 YSLEER. V was trimmed by 2 bases and J by 1 base, leaving 8 bases between them.

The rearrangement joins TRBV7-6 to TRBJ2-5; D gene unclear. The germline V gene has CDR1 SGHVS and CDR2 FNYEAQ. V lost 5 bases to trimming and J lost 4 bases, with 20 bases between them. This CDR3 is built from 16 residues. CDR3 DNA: TGTGCCAGCAGCCAGGCCCTTGGTCTAATGGGAGAGACCCAGTACTTC. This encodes CASSQALGLMGETQYF.

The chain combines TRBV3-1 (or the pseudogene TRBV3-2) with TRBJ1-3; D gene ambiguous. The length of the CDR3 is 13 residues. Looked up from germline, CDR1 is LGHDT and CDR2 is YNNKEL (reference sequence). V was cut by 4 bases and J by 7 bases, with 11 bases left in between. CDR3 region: CASSPLRGNTIYF. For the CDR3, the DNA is TGTGCCAGCAGCCCCTTACGAGGGAACACCATATATTTT.

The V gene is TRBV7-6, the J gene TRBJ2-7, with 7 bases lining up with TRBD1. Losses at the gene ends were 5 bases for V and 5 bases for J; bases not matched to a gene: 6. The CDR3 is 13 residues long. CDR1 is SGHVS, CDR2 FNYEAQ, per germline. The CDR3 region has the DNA TGTGCCAGCAGCCCCCGGGACAGTCACGAGCAGTACTTC. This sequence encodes CASSPRDSHEQYF.

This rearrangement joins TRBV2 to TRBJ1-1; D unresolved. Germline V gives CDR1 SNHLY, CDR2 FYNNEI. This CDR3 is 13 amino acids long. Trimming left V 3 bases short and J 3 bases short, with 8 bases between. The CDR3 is CASSDESDTEAFF. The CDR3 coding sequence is TGTGCCAGCAGTGACGAATCGGACACTGAAGCTTTCTTT.

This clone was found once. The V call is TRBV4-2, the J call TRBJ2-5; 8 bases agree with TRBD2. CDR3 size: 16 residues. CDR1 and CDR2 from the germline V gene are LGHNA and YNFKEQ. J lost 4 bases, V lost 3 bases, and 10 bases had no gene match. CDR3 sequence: CASSQGKGTSRETQYF. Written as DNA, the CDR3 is TGTGCCAGCAGCCAGGGGAAAGGGACTAGTAGAGAGACCCAGTACTTC.

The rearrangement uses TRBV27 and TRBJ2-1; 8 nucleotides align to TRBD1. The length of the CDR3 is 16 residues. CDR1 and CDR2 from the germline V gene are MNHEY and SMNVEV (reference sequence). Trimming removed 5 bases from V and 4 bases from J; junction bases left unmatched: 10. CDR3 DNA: TGTGCCAGCAGTCTTTACCGGGACAGGCTATACAATGAGCAGTTCTTC. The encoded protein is CASSLYRDRLYNEQFF.

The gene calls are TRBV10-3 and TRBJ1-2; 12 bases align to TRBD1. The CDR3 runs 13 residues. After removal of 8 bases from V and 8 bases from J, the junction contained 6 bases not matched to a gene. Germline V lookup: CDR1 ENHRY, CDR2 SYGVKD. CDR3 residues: CAIEGTGGAGYTF. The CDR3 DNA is TGTGCCATCGAAGGGACAGGGGGCGCGGGCTACACCTTC.

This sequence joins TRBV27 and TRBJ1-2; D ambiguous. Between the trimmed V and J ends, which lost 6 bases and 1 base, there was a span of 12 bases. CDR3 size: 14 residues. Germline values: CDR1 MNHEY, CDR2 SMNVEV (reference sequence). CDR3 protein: CASRFLESNYGYTF. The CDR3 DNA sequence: TGTGCCAGCAGATTTCTAGAAAGTAACTATGGCTACACCTTC.

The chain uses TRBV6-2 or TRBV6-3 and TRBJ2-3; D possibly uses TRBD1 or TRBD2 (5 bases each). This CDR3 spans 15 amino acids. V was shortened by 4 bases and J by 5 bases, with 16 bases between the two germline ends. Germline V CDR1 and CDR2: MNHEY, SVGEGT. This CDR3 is CASSLRGRPIDTQYF. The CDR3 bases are TGTGCCAGCAGTTTAAGGGGACGGCCCATAGATACGCAGTATTTT.

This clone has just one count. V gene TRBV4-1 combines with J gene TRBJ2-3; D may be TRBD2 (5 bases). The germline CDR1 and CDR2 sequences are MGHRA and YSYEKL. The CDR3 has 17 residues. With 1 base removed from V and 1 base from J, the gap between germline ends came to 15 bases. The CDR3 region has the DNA TGCGCCAGCAGCCAAGGAGGGTTGGGAGTGGGCACAGATACGCAGTATTTT. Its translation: CASSQGGLGVGTDTQYF.

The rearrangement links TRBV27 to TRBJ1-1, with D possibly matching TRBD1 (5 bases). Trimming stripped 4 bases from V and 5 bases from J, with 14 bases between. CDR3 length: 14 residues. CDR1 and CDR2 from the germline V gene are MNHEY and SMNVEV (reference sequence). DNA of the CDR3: TGTGCCAGCAGTTCCAGGGTGGGTGTTACTGAAGCTTTCTTT. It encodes CASSSRVGVTEAFF.

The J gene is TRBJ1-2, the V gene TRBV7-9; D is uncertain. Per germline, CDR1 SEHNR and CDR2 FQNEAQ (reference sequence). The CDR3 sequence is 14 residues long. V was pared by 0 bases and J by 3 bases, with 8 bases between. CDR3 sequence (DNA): TGTGCCAGCAGCTTAGCGGGTTCAGACTATGGCTACACCTTC. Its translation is CASSLAGSDYGYTF. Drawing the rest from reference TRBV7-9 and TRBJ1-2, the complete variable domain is DTGVSQNPRHKITKRGQNVTFRCDPISEHNRLYWYRQTLGQGPEFLTYFQNEAQLEKSRLLSDRFSAERPKGSFSTLEIQRTEQGDSAMYLCASSLAGSDYGYTFGSGTRLTVV.

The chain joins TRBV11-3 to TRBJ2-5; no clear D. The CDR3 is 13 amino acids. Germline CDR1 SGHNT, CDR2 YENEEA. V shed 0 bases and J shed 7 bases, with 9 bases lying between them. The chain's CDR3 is CASSLDSTVTQYF. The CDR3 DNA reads TGTGCCAGCAGCTTAGATTCCACGGTGACCCAGTACTTC. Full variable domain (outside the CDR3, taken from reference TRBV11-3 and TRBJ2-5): EAGVVQSPRYKIIEKKQPVAFWCNPISGHNTLYWYLQNLGQGPELLIRYENEEAVDDSQLPKDRFSAERLKGVDSTLKIQPAELGDSAVYLCASSLDSTVTQYFGPGTRLLVL.

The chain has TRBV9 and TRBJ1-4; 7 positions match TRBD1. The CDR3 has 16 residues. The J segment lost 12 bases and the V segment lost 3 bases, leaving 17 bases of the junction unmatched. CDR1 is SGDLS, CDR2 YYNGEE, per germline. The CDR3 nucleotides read TGTGCCAGCAGCGGATCCGTTTCAGGGGGGTCGGCGGAACTGTTTTTT. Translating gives CASSGSVSGGSAELFF. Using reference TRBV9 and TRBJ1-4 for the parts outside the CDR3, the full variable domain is DSGVTQTPKHLITATGQRVTLRCSPRSGDLSVYWYQQSLDQGLQFLIQYYNGEERAKGNILERFSAQQFPDLHSELNLSSLELGDSALYFCASSGSVSGGSAELFFGSGTQLSVL.